This entry is about one T cell receptor (beta chain). Its antigen is unknown. The sample is drawn from a study of identical twins. Study conclusions and caveats: Cross-sectional statistical analysis, not tracking of the same donors, underpinned the conclusions. Insertions were fewer in abundant cord blood beta clonotypes, whereas memory repertoires showed none of this pattern.

After template switching added a universal primer site, the resulting cDNA carried unique molecular identifiers. From the 5' RACE reads, TCRdb called clonotypes with MiXCR, one entry per CDR3 protein. The data hold 1,800,000 or so distinct CDR3 sequences, with about 31% observed a single time. The receptor's source is a newborn girl in good health. The source material was cord blood.

The CDR3, as DNA: TGTGCCAGCAGTCCATGGGGGGGATCCTACGAGCAGTACTTC. This sequence encodes CASSPWGGSYEQYF. The J gene is TRBJ2-7, the V gene TRBV28; 7 bases align to TRBD2. There are 14 residues in the CDR3. The V segment lost 5 bases and the J segment 1 base; nucleotides outside the gene matches: 5. Germline V gene lookup returns CDR1 MDHEN and CDR2 SYDVKM. Looking up the rest from reference TRBV28 and TRBJ2-7 gives the full variable domain: DVKVTQSSRYLVKRTGEKVFLECVQDMDHENMFWYRQDPGLGLRLIYFSYDVKMKEKGDIPEGYSVSREKKERFSLILESASTNQTSMYLCASSPWGGSYEQYFGPGTRLTVT.